This TCR beta chain was obtained from a study of blood T cell repertoires in COVID-19. Study summary: Acute and convalescent COVID-19 specimens originated in the United States, Italy and Spain. Sources were T cells, B-cell-depleted T cells, or PBMCs; the material itself was cDNA or gDNA.

As processed by the authors: Quantification of nucleated cells was approximated via reference gene primer amplification. The data were produced by immunoSEQ multiplex PCR, yet TCRdb's version contains in-frame clones alone and is incomplete. D and trimming were read from the DNA, whereas the V and J calls and clone size are those reported in that table. The sample has 90,000 to 100,000 clones; about 81% are singletons. The sequencing input was peripheral blood. The receptor comes from a man older than 75 with acute or convalescent COVID-19.

CDR3 bases: TGTGCCAGCAGCTCGGACAGGGGTAGCAATCAGCCCCAGCATTTT. This encodes CASSSDRGSNQPQHF. The chain carries TRBV7-9 and TRBJ1-5; 9 positions agree with TRBD1. CDR3 length equals 15 residues. Germline V gene lookup returns CDR1 SEHNR and CDR2 FQNEAQ (reference sequence). J gave up 0 bases and V 4 bases, and 1 base lay outside the gene matches.